This T cell receptor (beta chain) derives from a study of regulatory T cells in long-lasting Graves disease. CDR3 regions were amplified by Arm-PCR using iRepertoire HTBI primers to build TCR beta libraries. In TCRdb, the multiplex PCR reads were re-called with MiXCR into one record per CDR3 protein. The top ten hold under 50% of the sample, which has about 660,000 distinct CDR3 sequences, around 30% seen once. This clonotype was counted a few times. Its antigen is still unknown. Time point given: persistent/refractory GD, antithyroid drugs over 5 years with positive TRAb. Extracted PBMC RNA gave rise to the TCR library. Diagnoses of Graves' disease were made by American Thyroid Association guidelines. The CDR3 covers 17 residues. Trimming removed 5 bases from V and 7 bases from J; junction bases left unmatched: 11. CDR1 is MNHNS and CDR2 is SASEGT in the germline V gene. Study results and limitations: Clonotypes that were public and shared totalled 2,500 to 3,500 in persistent patients versus around 1,000 in new patients. The study found TRBV28, TRBJ1-2 and TRBJ2-5 favored in persistent disease.

The sequence came from a female donor with Graves disease. The J gene is TRBJ1-6, the V gene TRBV6-1; 10 nucleotides match TRBD1. The material sequenced was peripheral blood mononuclear cells (PBMCs), taken when the disease was refractory, from a patient treated with antithyroid drugs. In DNA, the CDR3 is TGTGCCAGCAGTCCCCGGACAGGGGGAAGTAGAAATTCACCCCTCCACTTT. Its protein product is CASSPRTGGSRNSPLHF.